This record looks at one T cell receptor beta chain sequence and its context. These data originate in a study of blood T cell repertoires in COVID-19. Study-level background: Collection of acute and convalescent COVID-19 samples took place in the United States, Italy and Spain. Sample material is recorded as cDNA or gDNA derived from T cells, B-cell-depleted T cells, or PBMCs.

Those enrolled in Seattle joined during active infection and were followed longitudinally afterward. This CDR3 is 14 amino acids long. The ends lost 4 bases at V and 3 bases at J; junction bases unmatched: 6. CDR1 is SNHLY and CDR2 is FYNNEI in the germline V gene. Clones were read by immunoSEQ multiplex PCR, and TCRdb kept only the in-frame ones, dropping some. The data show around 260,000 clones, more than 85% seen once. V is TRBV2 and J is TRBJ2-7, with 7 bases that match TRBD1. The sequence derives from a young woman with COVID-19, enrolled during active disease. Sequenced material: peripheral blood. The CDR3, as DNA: TGTGCCAGCAGTGTGGGGGACAGAGTCTACGAGCAGTACTTC. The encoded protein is CASSVGDRVYEQYF.